This T cell receptor beta chain was identified during a study of T cells in Graves' hyperthyroidism and ophthalmopathy (dated by TCRdb to between 2018 and 2021). Background on the whole study: Peripheral blood was sampled at the time of initial diagnosis, prior to any treatment. A discovery cohort of about a hundred patients, about 40 with Graves' ophthalmopathy and 57 with stable Graves' hyperthyroidism, was used to find distinguishing TCR V-J signatures. The paper reports TCR Vbeta CDR3 sequencing of roughly 140 peripheral blood samples: approximately 43 ophthalmopathy, about 75 hyperthyroidism and around 17 progressor patients. Thyroid tissue and blood T-cell repertoires from over 5 Graves' hyperthyroidism patients were also compared in the study. The 100 discovery patients were randomly split 7:3 into training and test sets. Prospective prediction of ophthalmopathy was tested in an independent validation cohort of under 20 hyperthyroidism patients and around 16 patients who later progressed to ophthalmopathy. After sampling, hyperthyroidism patients received methimazole starting at 30 mg daily, and ophthalmopathy patients received high-dose intravenous methylprednisolone. On the study overall, not on this receptor specifically: Ophthalmopathy was separated from stable hyperthyroidism by a 13 V-J signature model, with around 90% sensitivity and about 84% specificity obtained in cross-validation and 80%/75% obtained in testing. Most expanded thyroid clonotypes (frequency above 0.001) were also detected in blood, suggesting blood repertoires may reflect thyroid immune responses. Sample size was not statistically predetermined, and blinding of investigators to group allocation was not performed. In validation, the model predicted progression to ophthalmopathy a median of around six months before onset, with roughly 68% sensitivity and about 75% specificity.

Ophthalmopathy patients had moderately to severely active disease, Clinical Activity Score of at least 3, NOSPECS grade of at least 4, and duration under 3 months. Exclusion was applied to patients with uncontrolled infections, other autoimmune diseases, pregnancy or lactation. Diagnoses were established on the basis of clinical symptoms, serum thyroxine and TRAb, thyroid ultrasound, and orbital computed tomography. PBMCs were isolated from around 10 ml of fresh peripheral blood by Ficoll-Paque density gradient centrifugation. Trizol reagent was used to extract total RNA, and RNA quality was then checked on an Agilent 2100 Bioanalyzer. A word on this clonotype: Its cognate antigen has yet to be identified. Base qualities are not provided; no much larger clone lies one nucleotide away.

The CDR3 holds 16 amino acids from the cysteine to the phenylalanine. Only the CDR3 portion is preserved as DNA: 48 bases, with reading frame beginning at the first base. Via the germline V gene, CDR1 is SGHAT and CDR2 FQNNGV. V sheds 5 bases and J sheds 7 bases, leaving 21 bases between their ends. The TCR beta CDR3 regions were amplified from RNA transcripts. The first round of RT-PCR for the TCR CDR3 was performed with the HTBI primer set and the Qiagen OneStep RT-PCR kit. The libraries were constructed in a second round of multiplex PCR and then size-selected and purified. The libraries were sequenced on an Illumina HiSeq2000 using paired-end 100 bp reads. The source study handled its data this way. SOAPnuke was used to process the raw data, with reads discarded if the reads contained adapters or uncalled bases, had a mean Phred below 15, or lacked an exact constant-primer or identifier match. COPE v1.2.5 was used to merge high-quality paired reads, and clonotypes were defined as unique nucleotide sequences. Clonotypes were aligned to IMGT TRBV, TRBD and TRBJ reference segments using MiTCR v1.1. Only V-J combinations with frequency above 0.0001, covering about 99% of repertoires, were analysed. A TCS score was defined as the ratio between F50 (clonal expansion) and ExV (chaos), using BLOSUM62-based TCRdist between CDR3 peptides within each V-J. Welch's t-statistics and random forest reduced approximately 520 V-J features to some 14, which were used in a naive Bayes classifier (R e1071). The public sequencing data were trimmed at Q25 with fastp and processed into clonotypes with MiXCR by TCRdb, which kept only in-frame beta chains. Rows with one shared CDR3 protein collapse into an entry with the most common genes and DNA. What appears here as the V and J calls and clone size reflects TCRdb's work, not the paper's. The sample table contains around 690,000 distinct CDR3 sequences; only one count was recorded for roughly 20% of them. Around a third of the sample is held by the ten biggest clonotypes.

Material: blood. The rearrangement joined TRBV11-2 to TRBJ2-4; the D gene is perhaps TRBD2, on 6 matching bases. The clonotype was recovered from a young man with Graves' ophthalmopathy. The nucleotides are TGTGCCAGCAGCCCCCTTACATCCGGGAGCGGGAACATTCAGTACTTC. The resulting protein is CASSPLTSGSGNIQYF.